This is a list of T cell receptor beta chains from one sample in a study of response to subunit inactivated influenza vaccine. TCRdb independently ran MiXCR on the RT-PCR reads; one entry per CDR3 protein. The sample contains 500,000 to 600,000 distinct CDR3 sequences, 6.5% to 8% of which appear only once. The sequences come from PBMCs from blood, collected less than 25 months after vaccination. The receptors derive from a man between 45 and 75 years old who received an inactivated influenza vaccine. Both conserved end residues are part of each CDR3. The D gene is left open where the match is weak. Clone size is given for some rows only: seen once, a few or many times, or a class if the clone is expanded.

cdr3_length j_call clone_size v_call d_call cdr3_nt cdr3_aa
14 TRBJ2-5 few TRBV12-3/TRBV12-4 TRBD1 TGTGCCAGTATGACAGGGGGCTTCCAAGAGACCCAGTACTTC CASMTGGFQETQYF
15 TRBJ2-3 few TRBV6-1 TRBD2 TGTGCCAGCACCCTCTCTCTAGCGGTCACAGATACGCAGTATTTT CASTLSLAVTDTQYF
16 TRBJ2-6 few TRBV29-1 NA TGCAGCGCTACAGGGCTAGGCTTTGCTGGGGCCAACGTCCTGACTTTC CSATGLGFAGANVLTF
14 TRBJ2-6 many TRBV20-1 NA TGCAGTGCTAGAGCTTCGGCGGGGGCCAACGTCCTGACTTTC CSARASAGANVLTF
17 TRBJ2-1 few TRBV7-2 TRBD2 TGTGCCAGCAGCTTAGCGCGGTCTAGCGGGAGTAACAATGAGCAGTTCTTC CASSLARSSGSNNEQFF
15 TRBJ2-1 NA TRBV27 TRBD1 TGTGCCAGCAGACAACCGGGACAGGGCGTAAATGAGCAGTTCTTC CASRQPGQGVNEQFF
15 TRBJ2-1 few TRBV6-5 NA TGTGCCAGCAGTTACTCAGGGGTAGGCCTCGATGAGCAGTTCTTC CASSYSGVGLDEQFF
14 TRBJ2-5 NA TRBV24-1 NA TGTGCCACCAGTGGCGTCGGGATGCAAGAGACCCAGTACTTC CATSGVGMQETQYF
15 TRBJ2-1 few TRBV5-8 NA TGTGCCAGCAGCTTGGAAGGGAGTCCCCTCAATGAGCAGTTCTTC CASSLEGSPLNEQFF
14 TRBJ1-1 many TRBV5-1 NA TGCGCCAGCAGCTTCGGCAGCTCCAACACTGAAGCTTTCTTT CASSFGSSNTEAFF
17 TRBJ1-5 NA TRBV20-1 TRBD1 TGCAGTGCTAAACGGGGGACAGCGATTAATAGCAATCAGCCCCAGCATTTT CSAKRGTAINSNQPQHF
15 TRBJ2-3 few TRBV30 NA TGTGCCTGGAGTGCGAGGGAATTAAGCACAGATACGCAGTATTTT CAWSARELSTDTQYF
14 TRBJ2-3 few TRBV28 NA TGTGCCAGCAGTCACCAGGGGACGGTCTATACGCAGTATTTT CASSHQGTVYTQYF
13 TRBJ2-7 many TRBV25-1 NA TGTGCCAGCAGTGGCGCTAGGATCTCCGAGCAGTACTTC CASSGARISEQYF
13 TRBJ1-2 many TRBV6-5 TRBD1 TGTGCCAGCAGTTCCGGACAGGGCTTAGGCTACACCTTC CASSSGQGLGYTF
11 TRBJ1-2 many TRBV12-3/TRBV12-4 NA TGTGCCAGCAGGGGGGCGCGAGGCTACACCTTC CASRGARGYTF
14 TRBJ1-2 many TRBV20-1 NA TGCAGTGCTAGAGCGGGGCCCTTTAGGCTAGGCTACACCTTC CSARAGPFRLGYTF
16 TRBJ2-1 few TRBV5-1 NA TGCGCCAGCAGCTCACAGGGACATAACATCGACAATGAGCAGTTCTTC CASSSQGHNIDNEQFF
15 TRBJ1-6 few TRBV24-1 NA TGTGCCACCAGTGATGGGACGGCTTATAATTCACCCCTCCACTTT CATSDGTAYNSPLHF
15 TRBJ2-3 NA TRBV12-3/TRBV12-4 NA TGTGCCAGCAGTTTCGGGGGGCGATTCGCAGATACGCAGTATTTT CASSFGGRFADTQYF
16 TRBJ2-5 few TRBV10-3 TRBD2 TGTGCCATCAGTGAGTCGGGACTAGCGGTTCAAGAGACCCAGTACTTC CAISESGLAVQETQYF
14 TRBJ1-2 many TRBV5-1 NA TGCGCCAGCAGCCCGTCGCGACCTCGAAATGGCTACACCTTC CASSPSRPRNGYTF
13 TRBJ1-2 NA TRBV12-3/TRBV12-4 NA TGTGCCAGCAGCCTAGGGGGATTTGATGGCTACACCTTC CASSLGGFDGYTF
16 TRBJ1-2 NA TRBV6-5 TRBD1 TGTGCCAGCAGTTACTCACACAGGGGAGCTGGCTATGGCTACACCTTC CASSYSHRGAGYGYTF
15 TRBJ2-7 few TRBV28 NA TGTGCCAGCAGACTACGGGACTCGAGCTCCTACGAGCAGTACTTC CASRLRDSSSYEQYF
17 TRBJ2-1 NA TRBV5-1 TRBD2 TGCGCCAGCAGCTCCGGGACTAGCGGGAGAGGACCCAATGAGCAGTTCTTC CASSSGTSGRGPNEQFF
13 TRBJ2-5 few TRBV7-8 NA TGTGCCAGCAGCTTTAGCGTGCGAGAGACCCAGTACTTC CASSFSVRETQYF
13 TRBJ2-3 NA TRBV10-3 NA TGTCCCATCAGTGACAGAGGCACAGATACGCAGTATTTT CPISDRGTDTQYF
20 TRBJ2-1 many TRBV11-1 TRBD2 TGTGCCAGCAGCCCGGGAGGAAGGGCTTCGGGGGTCGAACGTCGATATGAGCAGTTCTTC CASSPGGRASGVERRYEQFF
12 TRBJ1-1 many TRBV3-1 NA TGTGCCAGCGGAGGAGGGCGTGGTGAAGCTTTCTTT CASGGGRGEAFF
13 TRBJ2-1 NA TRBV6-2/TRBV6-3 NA TGTGCCAGCAGTTATTATTTCTACAATGAGCAGTTCTTC CASSYYFYNEQFF
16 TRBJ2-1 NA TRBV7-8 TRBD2 TGTGCCAGCAGCAGAACTAGCGGGGCCGTTGACAATGAGCAGTTCTTC CASSRTSGAVDNEQFF
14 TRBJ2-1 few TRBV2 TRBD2 TGTGCCAGCAGTCAACTAGCGGGAGCGGCTGAGCAGTTCTTC CASSQLAGAAEQFF
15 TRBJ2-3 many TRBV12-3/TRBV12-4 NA TGTGCCAGCAACTCCCGGGGTCCTAGCACAGATACGCAGTATTTT CASNSRGPSTDTQYF
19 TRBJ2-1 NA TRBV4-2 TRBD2 TGTGCCAGCAGCCAAGAAGCTAGCGGGGGGTCCATCGCGTACAATGAGCAGTTCTTC CASSQEASGGSIAYNEQFF
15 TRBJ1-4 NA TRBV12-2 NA NA CASRFGPGVNEKLFF
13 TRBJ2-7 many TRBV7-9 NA TGTGCCAGCAGCTTAGCGAGTGGCGGATCTAAGTACTTC CASSLASGGSKYF
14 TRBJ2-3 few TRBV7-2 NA TGTGCCAGCAGCTCCCAGGGTTTGTCAGATACGCAGTATTTT CASSSQGLSDTQYF
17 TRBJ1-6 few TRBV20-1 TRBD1 TGCAGTGCCACCCGGGACAGGGGGCTCCTGAGAGGGTCACCCCTCCACTTT CSATRDRGLLRGSPLHF
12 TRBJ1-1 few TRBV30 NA TGTGCCCGACAACAGGGAAGGACTGAAGCTTTCTTT CARQQGRTEAFF
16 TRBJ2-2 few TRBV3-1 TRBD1 TGTGCCAGCAGCCCTCTATCGGGGACAGGGATCGGGGAGCTGTTTTTT CASSPLSGTGIGELFF
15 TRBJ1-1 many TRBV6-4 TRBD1 TGTGCCAGCCCTACTAAACAGGGGTCTGACACTGAAGCTTTCTTT CASPTKQGSDTEAFF
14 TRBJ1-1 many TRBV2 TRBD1 TGTGCCAGCAGGGCAGGGGGCGCGGGCACTGAAGCTTTCTTT CASRAGGAGTEAFF
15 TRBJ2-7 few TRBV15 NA TGTGCCACCAGCAGGGAGACGGGCCAATTCTACGAGCAGTACTTC CATSRETGQFYEQYF
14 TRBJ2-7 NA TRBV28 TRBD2 TGTGCCAGTAAGGGGACTAGCGGAAACTACGAGCAGTACTTC CASKGTSGNYEQYF
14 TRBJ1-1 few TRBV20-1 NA TGCAGTGCTGTTTTGGGAGCCGACAACACTGAAGCTTTCTTT CSAVLGADNTEAFF
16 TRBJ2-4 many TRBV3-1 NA TGTGCCAGCAGCCAAGGGGGACAAATAGCCAAAAACATTCAGTACTTC CASSQGGQIAKNIQYF
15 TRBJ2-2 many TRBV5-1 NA TGCGCCAGCAGCTTGGACTCAGCGAACACCGGGGAGCTGTTTTTT CASSLDSANTGELFF
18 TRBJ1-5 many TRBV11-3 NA TGTGCCAGCAGCTTAGATCCTACTAGACAGATCCCTAATCAGCCCCAGCATTTT CASSLDPTRQIPNQPQHF